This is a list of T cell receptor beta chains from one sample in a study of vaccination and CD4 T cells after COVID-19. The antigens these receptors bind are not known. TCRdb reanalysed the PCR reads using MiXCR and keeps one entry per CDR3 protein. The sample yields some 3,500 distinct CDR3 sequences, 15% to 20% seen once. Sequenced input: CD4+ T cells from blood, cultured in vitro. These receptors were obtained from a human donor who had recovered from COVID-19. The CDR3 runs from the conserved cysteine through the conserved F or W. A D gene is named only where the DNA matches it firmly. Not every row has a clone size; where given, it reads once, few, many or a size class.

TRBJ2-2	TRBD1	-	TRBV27	TGTGCCAGCAGGGCAGGGGGAACCGGGGAGCTGTTTTTT	CASRAGGTGELFF
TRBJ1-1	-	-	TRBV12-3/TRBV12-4	TGTGCCAGCAGTGCCTACGGGACGGAGAACACTGAAGCTTTCTTT	CASSAYGTENTEAFF
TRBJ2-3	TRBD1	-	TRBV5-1	TGCGCCAGCAGCTTGGGGGACAGGGGCACAGATACGCAGTATTTT	CASSLGDRGTDTQYF
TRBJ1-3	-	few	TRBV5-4	TGTGCCAGCAGCTTGGGCTCTGGAAACACCATATATTTT	CASSLGSGNTIYF
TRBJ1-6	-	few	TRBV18	TGTGCCAGCTCCGGACAGAAGGGCTCCTATAATTCACCCCTCCACTTT	CASSGQKGSYNSPLHF
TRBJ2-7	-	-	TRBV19	TGTGCCAGTAGTTCCGAAAGGGGGTACGAGCAGTGCTTC	CASSSERGYEQCF
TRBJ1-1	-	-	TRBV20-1	TGCAGTGCTCCTATCCGACTTACGAGCACTGAAGCTTTCTTT	CSAPIRLTSTEAFF
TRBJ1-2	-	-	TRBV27	TGTGCCAGCAGTTTAATCCCTGGGGGAGATGGCTACACCTTC	CASSLIPGGDGYTF
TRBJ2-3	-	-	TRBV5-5	TGTGCCAGCAGCTTCGACTGGACCGATCGGACGCAGTATTTT	CASSFDWTDRTQYF
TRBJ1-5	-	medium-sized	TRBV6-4	TGTGCCAGCTCCACGGAGAGCAATCAGCCCCAGCATTTT	CASSTESNQPQHF
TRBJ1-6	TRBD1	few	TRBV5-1	TGCGCCAGCAGCTTGGGGGACAGGGGAGGTTCACCCCTCCACTTT	CASSLGDRGGSPLHF
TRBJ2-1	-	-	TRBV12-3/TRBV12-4	TGTGCCAGCACGTGGGGGAACTCCTACAATGAGCAGTTCTTC	CASTWGNSYNEQFF
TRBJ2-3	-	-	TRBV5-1	TGCGCCAGCAGTAGGGACGGGAAGGATACGCAGTATTTT	CASSRDGKDTQYF
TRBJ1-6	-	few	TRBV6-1	TGTGCCAGCCGGTTCGCAAGGACAGTTCGCTCCTATAATTCACCCCTCCACTTT	CASRFARTVRSYNSPLHF
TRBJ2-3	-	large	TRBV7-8	TGTGCCAGCAGCCCAATGGGAGATACGCAGTATTTT	CASSPMGDTQYF
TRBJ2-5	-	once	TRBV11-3	TGTGCCAGCAGCTCTTCCAGGGGAATGGGAGAGACCCAGTACTTC	CASSSSRGMGETQYF
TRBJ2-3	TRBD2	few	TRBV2	TGTGCCAGCAGTGCTAGAGCGGGGGGATTCACAGATACGCAGTATTTT	CASSARAGGFTDTQYF
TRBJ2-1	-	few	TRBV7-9	TGTGCCAGCAGCCCCAGATCGGGGGGCGGTGAGCAGTTCTTC	CASSPRSGGGEQFF